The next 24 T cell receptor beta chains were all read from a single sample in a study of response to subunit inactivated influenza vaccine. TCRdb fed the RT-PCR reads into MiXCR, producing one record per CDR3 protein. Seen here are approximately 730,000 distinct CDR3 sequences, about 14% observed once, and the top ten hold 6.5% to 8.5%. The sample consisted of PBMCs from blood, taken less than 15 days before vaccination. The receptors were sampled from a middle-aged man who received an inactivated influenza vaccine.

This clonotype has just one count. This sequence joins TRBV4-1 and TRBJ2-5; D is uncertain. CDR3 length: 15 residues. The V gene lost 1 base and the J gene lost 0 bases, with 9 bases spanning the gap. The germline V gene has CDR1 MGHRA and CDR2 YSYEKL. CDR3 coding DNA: TGCGCCAGCAGCCAAGCGAGTACCTACCAAGAGACCCAGTACTTC. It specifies CASSQASTYQETQYF.

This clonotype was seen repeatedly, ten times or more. CDR3 residues: CASSWGQIRDTEAFF. In nucleotides, the CDR3 is TGTGCCAGCAGCTGGGGACAGATACGCGACACTGAAGCTTTCTTT. The genes are TRBV5-5 and TRBJ1-1; 7 positions agree with TRBD1. CDR1 is SGHKS, CDR2 YYEKEE, per germline (reference sequence). J was trimmed by 3 bases and V by 3 bases; bases with no gene match: 8. The CDR3 is 15 amino acids.

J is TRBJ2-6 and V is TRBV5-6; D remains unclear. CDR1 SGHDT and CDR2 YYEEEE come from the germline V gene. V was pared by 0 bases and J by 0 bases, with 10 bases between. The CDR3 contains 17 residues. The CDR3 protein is CASSLGGFSSGANVLTF. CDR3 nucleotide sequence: TGTGCCAGCAGCTTGGGCGGATTCAGCTCTGGGGCCAACGTCCTGACTTTC.

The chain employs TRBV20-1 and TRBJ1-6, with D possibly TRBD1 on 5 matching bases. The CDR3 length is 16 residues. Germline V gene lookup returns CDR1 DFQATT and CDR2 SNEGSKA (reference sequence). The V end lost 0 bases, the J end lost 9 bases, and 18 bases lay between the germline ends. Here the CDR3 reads CSAREQILRDSSPLHF. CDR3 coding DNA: TGCAGTGCTAGAGAGCAGATACTCAGGGATAGTTCACCCCTCCACTTT.

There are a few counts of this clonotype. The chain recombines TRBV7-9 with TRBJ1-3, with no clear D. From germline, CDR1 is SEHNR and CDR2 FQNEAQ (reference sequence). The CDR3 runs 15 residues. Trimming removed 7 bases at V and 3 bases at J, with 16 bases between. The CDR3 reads CASNLGPGYGNTIYF. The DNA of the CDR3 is TGTGCCAGCAACCTAGGGCCAGGCTATGGAAACACCATATATTTT. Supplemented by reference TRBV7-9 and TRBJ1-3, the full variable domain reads DTGVSQNPRHKITKRGQNVTFRCDPISEHNRLYWYRQTLGQGPEFLTYFQNEAQLEKSRLLSDRFSAERPKGSFSTLEIQRTEQGDSAMYLCASNLGPGYGNTIYFGEGSWLTVV.

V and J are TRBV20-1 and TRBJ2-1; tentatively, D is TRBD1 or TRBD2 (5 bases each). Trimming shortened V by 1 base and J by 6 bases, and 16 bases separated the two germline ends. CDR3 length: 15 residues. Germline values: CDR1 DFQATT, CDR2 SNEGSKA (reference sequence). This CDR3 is CSARARTRGRNEQFF. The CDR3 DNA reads TGCAGTGCTAGAGCTCGGACACGCGGGCGCAATGAGCAGTTCTTC.

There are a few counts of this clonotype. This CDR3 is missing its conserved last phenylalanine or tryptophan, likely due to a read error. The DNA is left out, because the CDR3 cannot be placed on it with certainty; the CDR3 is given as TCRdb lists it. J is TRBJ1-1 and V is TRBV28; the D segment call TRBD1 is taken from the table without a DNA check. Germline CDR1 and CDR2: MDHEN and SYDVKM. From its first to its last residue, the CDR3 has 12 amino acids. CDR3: CASSLTGLMSWT.

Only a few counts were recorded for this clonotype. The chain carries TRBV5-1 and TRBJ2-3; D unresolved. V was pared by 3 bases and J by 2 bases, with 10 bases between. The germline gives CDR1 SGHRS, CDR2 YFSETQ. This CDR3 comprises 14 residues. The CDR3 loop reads CASSYDQPTDTQYF. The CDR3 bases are TGCGCCAGCAGCTACGATCAACCCACAGATACGCAGTATTTT.

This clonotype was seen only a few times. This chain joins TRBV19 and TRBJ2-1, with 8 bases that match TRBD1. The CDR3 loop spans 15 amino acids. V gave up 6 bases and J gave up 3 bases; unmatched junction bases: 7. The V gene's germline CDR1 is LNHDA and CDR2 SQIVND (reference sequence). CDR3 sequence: CASRLDRGGYNEQFF. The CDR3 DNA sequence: TGTGCCAGTAGACTAGACAGGGGTGGCTACAATGAGCAGTTCTTC.

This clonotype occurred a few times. The CDR3 region is CASSQGPLRGEQFF. The CDR3 DNA sequence: TGTGCCAGCAGCCAGGGACCCCTCCGGGGTGAGCAGTTCTTC. The chain recombines TRBV14 with TRBJ2-1, with D perhaps assigned TRBD1 or TRBD2 (5 bases each). This CDR3 has 14 residues. Trimming pared 3 bases from V and 9 bases from J, leaving 15 bases between. Germline assignment: CDR1 SGHDN and CDR2 FVKESK.

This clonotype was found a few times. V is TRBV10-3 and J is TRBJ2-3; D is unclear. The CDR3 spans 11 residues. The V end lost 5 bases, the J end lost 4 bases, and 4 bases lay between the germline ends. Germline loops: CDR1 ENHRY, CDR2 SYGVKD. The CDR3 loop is CAISPADTQYF. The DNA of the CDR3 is TGTGCCATCAGTCCGGCAGATACGCAGTATTTT.

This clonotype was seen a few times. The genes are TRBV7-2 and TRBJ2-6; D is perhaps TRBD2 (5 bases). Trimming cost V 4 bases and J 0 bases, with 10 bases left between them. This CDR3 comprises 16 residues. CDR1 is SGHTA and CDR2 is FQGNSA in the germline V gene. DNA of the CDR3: TGTGCCAGCAGCTCCGGGGTTTACTCTGGGGCCAACGTCCTGACTTTC. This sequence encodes CASSSGVYSGANVLTF.

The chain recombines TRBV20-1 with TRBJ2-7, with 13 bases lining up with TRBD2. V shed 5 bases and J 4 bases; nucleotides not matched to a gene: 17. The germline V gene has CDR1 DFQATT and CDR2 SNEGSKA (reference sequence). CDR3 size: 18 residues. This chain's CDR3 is CSALGTSGILANIYEQYF. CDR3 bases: TGCAGTGCTTTAGGGACTAGCGGGATCCTAGCTAATATTTACGAGCAGTACTTC.

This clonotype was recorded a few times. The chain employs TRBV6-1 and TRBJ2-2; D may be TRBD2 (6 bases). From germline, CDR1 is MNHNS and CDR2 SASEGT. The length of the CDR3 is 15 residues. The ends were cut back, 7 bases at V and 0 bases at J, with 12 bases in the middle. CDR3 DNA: TGTGCCAGCACTCCGGGGGTAGCGAACACCGGGGAGCTGTTTTTT. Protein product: CASTPGVANTGELFF.

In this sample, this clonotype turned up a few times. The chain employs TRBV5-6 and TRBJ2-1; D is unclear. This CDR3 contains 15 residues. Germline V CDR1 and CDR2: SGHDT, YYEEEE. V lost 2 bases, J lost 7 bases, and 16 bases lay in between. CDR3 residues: CASSFLDTGGNEQFF. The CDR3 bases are TGTGCCAGCAGCTTTTTGGATACGGGTGGGAATGAGCAGTTCTTC.

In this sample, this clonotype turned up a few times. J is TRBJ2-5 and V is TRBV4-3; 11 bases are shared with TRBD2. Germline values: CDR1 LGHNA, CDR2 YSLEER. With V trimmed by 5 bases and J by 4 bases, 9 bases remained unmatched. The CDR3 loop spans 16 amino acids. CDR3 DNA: TGCGCCAGCAGCGCTATCCTAGCGGGGGGAGGAGAGACCCAGTACTTC. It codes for CASSAILAGGGETQYF.

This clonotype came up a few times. CDR3 coding DNA: TGCAGTGCTAGAGCGGGGAGGTTGGCGGGAGGAGTGGATGAGCAGTTCTTC. Its translation: CSARAGRLAGGVDEQFF. The rearrangement joins TRBV20-1 to TRBJ2-1; 8 nucleotides align to TRBD2. The CDR3 is made up of 17 amino acids. Germline V gives CDR1 DFQATT, CDR2 SNEGSKA (reference sequence). The J segment lost 8 bases and the V segment lost 1 base, leaving 16 bases of the junction unmatched.

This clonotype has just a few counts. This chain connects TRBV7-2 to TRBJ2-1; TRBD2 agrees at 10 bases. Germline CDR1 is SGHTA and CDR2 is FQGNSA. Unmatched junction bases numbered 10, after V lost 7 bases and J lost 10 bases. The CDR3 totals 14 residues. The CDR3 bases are TGTGCCAGCACCATCCTAGCGGGAGTGCGGGAGCAGTTCTTC. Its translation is CASTILAGVREQFF.

This chain's CDR3 is CASSGGARLSSYNEQFF. The CDR3, as DNA: TGTGCCAGCAGCGGAGGGGCGCGGCTCAGCTCCTACAATGAGCAGTTCTTC. V usage is TRBV7-9 and J usage is TRBJ2-1; D perhaps matches TRBD2 (6 bases). The V gene's germline CDR1 is SEHNR and CDR2 FQNEAQ (reference sequence). The CDR3 sequence is 17 residues long. Trimming stripped 5 bases from V and 0 bases from J, with 17 bases between.

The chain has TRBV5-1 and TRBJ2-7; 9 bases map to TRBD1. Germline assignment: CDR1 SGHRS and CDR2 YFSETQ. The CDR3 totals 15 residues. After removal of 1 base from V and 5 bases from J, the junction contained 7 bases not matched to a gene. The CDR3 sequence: CASSLILTGGNEQYF. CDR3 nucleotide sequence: TGCGCCAGCAGCTTGATTCTGACAGGGGGTAACGAGCAGTACTTC. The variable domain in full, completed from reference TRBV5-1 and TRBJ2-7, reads KAGVTQTPRYLIKTRGQQVTLSCSPISGHRSVSWYQQTPGQGLQFLFEYFSETQRNKGNFPGRFSGRQFSNSRSEMNVSTLELGDSALYLCASSLILTGGNEQYFGPGTRLTVT.

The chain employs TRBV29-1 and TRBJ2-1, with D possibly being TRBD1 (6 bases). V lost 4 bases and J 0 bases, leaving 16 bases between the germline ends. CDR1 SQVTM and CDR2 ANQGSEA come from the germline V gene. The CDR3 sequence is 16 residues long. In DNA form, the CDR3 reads TGCAGCGTTGGAGTCCGGACAGCTAGCTCCTACAATGAGCAGTTCTTC. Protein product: CSVGVRTASSYNEQFF.

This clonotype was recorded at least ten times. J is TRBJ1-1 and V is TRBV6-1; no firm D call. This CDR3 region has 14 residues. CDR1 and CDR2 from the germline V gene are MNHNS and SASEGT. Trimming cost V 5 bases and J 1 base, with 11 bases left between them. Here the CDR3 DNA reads TGTGCCAGCAGTCCCGACGGAACGAACACTGAAGCTTTCTTT. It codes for CASSPDGTNTEAFF.

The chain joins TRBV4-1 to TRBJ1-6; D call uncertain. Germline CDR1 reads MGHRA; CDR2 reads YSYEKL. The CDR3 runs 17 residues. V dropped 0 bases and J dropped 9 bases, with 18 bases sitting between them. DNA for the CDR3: TGCGCCAGCAGCCAAGATGCCAGCCGGAGGGCTGGTTCACCCCTCCACTTT. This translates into CASSQDASRRAGSPLHF.

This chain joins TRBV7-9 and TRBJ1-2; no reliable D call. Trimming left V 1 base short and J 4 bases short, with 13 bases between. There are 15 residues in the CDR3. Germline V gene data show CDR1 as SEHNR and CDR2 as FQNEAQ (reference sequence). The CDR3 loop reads CASSLDAGRGYGYTF. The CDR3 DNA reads TGTGCCAGCAGCTTAGATGCAGGCCGAGGCTATGGCTACACCTTC.